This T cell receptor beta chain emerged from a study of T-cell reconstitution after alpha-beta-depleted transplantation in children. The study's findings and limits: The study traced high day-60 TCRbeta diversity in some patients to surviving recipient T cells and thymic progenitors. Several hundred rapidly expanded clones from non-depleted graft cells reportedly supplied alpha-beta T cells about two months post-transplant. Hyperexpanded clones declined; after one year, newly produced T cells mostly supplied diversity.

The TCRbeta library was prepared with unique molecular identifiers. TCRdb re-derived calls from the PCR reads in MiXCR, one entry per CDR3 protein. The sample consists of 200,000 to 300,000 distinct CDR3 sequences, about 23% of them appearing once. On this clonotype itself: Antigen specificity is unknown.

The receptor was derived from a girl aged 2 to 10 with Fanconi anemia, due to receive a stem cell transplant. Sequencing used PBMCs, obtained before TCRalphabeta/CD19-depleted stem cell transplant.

The CDR3 spells CSACTGVGLKSEQFF. The DNA for the CDR3 is TGCAGTGCATGTACCGGGGTTGGTTTAAAGAGTGAGCAGTTCTTC. V and J are TRBV20-1 and TRBJ2-1; possibly TRBD2 for D (5 bases). Per germline, CDR1 DFQATT and CDR2 SNEGSKA (reference sequence). V was clipped by 6 bases and J by 9 bases, with 24 bases between them. The CDR3 totals 15 residues.